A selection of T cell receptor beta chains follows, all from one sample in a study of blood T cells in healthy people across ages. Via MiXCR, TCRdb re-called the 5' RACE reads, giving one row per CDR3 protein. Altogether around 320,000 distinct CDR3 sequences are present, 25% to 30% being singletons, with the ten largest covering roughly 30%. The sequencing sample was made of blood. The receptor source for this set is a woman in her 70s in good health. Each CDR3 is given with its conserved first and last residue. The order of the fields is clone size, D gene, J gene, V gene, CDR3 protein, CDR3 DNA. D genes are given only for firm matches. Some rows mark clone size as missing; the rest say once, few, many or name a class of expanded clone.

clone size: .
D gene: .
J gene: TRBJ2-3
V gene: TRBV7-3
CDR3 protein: CASRVSGASTDTQYF
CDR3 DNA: TGTGCCAGCAGGGTTAGCGGTGCTAGCACAGATACGCAGTATTTT

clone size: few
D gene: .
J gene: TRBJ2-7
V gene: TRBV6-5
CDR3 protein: CASSYSSQTYEQYF
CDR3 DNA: TGTGCCAGCAGTTACTCGTCACAGACCTACGAGCAGTACTTC

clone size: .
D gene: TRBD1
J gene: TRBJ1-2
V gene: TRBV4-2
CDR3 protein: CASSQPDRGRGQYGYTF
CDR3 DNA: TGTGCCAGCAGCCAACCCGACAGGGGCAGGGGGCAATATGGCTACACCTTC

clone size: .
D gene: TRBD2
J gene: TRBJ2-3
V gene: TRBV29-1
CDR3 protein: CSVRRLAGAGTDTQYF
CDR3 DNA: TGCAGCGTTCGTCGACTAGCGGGAGCGGGTACAGATACGCAGTATTTT

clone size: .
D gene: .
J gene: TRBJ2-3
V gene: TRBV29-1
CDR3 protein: CSVSLGRTSTDTQYF
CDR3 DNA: TGCAGCGTCTCCTTGGGTCGAACTAGCACAGATACGCAGTATTTT

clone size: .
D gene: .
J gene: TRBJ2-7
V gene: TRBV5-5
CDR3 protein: CASSLGQSYEQYF
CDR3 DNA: TGTGCCAGCAGCTTGGGACAGTCTTACGAGCAGTACTTC

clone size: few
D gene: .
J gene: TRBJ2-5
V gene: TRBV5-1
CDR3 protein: CASSSRWEEETQYF
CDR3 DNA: TGCGCCAGCAGCTCCCGGTGGGAGGAAGAGACCCAGTACTTC

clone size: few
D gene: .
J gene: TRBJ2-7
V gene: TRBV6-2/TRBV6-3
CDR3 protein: CASSRQVSYEQYF
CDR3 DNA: TGTGCCAGCAGCCGACAGGTCTCCTACGAGCAGTACTTC

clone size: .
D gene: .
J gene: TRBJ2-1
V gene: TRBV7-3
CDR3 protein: CASSFYSSARNEQFF
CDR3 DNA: TGTGCCAGCAGCTTTTACTCTAGCGCTCGGAATGAGCAGTTCTTC

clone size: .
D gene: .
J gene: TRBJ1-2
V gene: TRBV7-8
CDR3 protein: CASSCEVENGYTF
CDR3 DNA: TGTGCCAGCAGCTGCGAGGTTGAAAATGGCTACACCTTC

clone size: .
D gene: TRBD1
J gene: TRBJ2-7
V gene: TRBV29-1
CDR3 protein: CSVEGQDNWGDEQYF
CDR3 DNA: TGCAGCGTTGAGGGACAGGACAACTGGGGTGACGAGCAGTACTTC

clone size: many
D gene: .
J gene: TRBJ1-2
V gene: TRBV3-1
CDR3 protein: CASSQEHSGYTF
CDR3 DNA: TGTGCCAGCAGCCAAGAACATTCGGGCTACACCTTC

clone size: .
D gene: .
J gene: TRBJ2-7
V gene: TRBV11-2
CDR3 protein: CASSLGFRAGKDEQYF
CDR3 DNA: TGTGCCAGCAGCTTAGGTTTCCGAGCAGGGAAGGACGAGCAGTACTTC

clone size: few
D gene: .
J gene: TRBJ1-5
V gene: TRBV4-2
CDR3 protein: CASSQGDSRVTPQHF
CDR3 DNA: TGTGCCAGCAGCCAAGGAGACAGCCGCGTCACGCCCCAGCATTTT

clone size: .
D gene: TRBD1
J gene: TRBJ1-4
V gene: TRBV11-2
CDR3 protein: CASSLAGQGNEKLFF
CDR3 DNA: TGTGCCAGCAGCTTAGCAGGACAGGGAAATGAAAAACTGTTTTTT

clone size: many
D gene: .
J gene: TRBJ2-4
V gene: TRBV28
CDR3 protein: CASSLGVAKNIQYF
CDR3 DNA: TGTGCCAGCAGTTTGGGAGTAGCCAAAAACATTCAGTACTTC

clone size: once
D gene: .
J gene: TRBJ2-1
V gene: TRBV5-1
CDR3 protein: CASSLVVLGREQFF
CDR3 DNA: TGCGCCAGCAGCTTGGTTGTACTGGGGCGTGAGCAGTTCTTC

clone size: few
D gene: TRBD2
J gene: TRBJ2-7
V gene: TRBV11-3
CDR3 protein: CASSKHSSGVYEQYF
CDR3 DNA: TGTGCCAGCAGCAAACACTCTAGCGGGGTCTACGAGCAGTACTTC

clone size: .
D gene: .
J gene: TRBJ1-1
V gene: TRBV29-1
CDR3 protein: CSLMVTDTEAFF
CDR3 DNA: TGCAGCCTGATGGTTACGGACACTGAAGCTTTCTTT

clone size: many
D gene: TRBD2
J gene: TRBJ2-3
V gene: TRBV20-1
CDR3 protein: CSARDNPLAGVKADTQYF
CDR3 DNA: TGCAGTGCTAGAGATAACCCCCTAGCGGGAGTTAAGGCAGATACGCAGTATTTT